This T cell receptor (beta chain) was recorded in a study of blood T cells in healthy people across ages. This clonotype was observed a few times. No antigen is known for it. The CDR3 is 15 amino acids. CDR1 is SGHNT and CDR2 is YENEEA in the germline V gene. Trimming stripped 5 bases from V and 8 bases from J, with 19 bases between. Study conclusions and caveats: Investigators viewed diversity estimates from one million T cells as underestimates, the study reported.

Together with a sample-barcoded 5' primer, a J-beta primer mix was included in a second PCR lasting about 6 to 11 cycles. Carrying 12 random nucleotides, a template-switch adaptor labeled each individual cDNA molecule. Every sample produced at least 2.5 million CDR3-containing paired-end reads. One entry per CDR3 protein, called by TCRdb with MiXCR from the 5' RACE reads. The sample includes fewer than 1,200,000 distinct CDR3 sequences, around 27% of them seen just once. Another study also made use of these data, one on T cells of mothers and their children. That paper notes: Overlap in related mother-child pairs always slightly exceeded unrelated pairs, never significantly.

The sample comprised blood. The source of this sequence is a girl aged 2 to 10 in good health. The chain links TRBV11-3 to TRBJ2-1; D not certain. The CDR3 spells CASSGSEAVGHEQFF. CDR3 bases: TGTGCCAGCAGCGGCTCCGAGGCAGTCGGTCATGAGCAGTTCTTC.